This T cell receptor (beta chain) was identified in a study of memory CD4+ T cells and cytomegalovirus serostatus. Study conclusions and caveats: Of 150 to 200 reported CMV TCRbeta sequences, about 70 were found in memory CD4+ repertoires.

In this sample, this clone turned up once. Its target is not known. The sort gate was single viable CD3+CD4+CD8-CD45RO+ cells for memory CD4+ T cells. Using immunoSEQ multiplex PCR, the repertoire was profiled, and TCRdb retains in-frame clones only, with some absent. The sample has roughly 67,000 clones, about 75% seen once. The CDR3 covers 13 residues. V was trimmed by 5 bases and J by 2 bases, leaving 7 bases between them. Germline V gene sequence: CDR1 SGHTA, CDR2 FQGNSA. This sequence was found in an adult in good health and CMV-seropositive. Sequencing was done on a sample of memory CD4+ T cells from blood. This rearrangement joins TRBV7-2 to TRBJ1-3; D gene ambiguous. CDR3 nucleotides: TGTGCCAGCAGCCACAAAACTGGAAACACCATATATTTT. It codes for CASSHKTGNTIYF. Filled out from reference TRBV7-2 and TRBJ1-3, the complete variable domain reads GAGVSQSPSNKVTEKGKDVELRCDPISGHTALYWYRQSLGQGLEFLIYFQGNSAPDKSGLPSDRFSAERTGGSVSTLTIQRTQQEDSAVYLCASSHKTGNTIYFGEGSWLTVV.